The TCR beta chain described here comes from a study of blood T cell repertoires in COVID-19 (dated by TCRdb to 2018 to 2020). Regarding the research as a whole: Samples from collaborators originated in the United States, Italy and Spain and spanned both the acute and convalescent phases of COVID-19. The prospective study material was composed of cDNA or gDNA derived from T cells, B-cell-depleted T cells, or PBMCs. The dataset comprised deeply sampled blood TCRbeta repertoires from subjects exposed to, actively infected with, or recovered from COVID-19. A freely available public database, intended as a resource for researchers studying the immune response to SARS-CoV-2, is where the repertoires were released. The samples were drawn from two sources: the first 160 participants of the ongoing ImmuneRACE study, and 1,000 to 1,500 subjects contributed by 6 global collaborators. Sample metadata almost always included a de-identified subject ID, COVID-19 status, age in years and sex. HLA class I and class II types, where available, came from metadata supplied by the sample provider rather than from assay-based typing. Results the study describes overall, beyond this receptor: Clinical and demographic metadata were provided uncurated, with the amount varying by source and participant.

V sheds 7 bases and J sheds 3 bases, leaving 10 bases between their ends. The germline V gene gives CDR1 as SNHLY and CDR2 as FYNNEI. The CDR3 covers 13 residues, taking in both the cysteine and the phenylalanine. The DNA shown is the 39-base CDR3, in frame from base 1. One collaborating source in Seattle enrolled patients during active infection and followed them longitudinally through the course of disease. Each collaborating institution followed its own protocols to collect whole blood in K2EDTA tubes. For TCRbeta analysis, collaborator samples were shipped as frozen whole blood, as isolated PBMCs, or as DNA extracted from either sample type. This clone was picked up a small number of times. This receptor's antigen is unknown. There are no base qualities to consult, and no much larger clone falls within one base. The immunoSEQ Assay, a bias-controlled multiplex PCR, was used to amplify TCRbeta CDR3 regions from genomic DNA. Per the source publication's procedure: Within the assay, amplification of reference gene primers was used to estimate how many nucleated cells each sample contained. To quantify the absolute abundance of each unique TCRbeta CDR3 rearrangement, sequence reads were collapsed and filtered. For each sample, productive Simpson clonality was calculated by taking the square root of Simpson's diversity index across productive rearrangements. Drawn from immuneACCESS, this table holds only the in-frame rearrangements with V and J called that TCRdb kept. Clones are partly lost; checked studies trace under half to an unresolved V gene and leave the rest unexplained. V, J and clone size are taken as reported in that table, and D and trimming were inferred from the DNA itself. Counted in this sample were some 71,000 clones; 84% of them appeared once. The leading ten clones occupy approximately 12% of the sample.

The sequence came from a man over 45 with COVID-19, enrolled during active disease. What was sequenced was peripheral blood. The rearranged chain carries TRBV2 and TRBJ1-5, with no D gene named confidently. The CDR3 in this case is CASNRGSNQPQHF. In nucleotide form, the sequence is TGTGCCAGCAATCGGGGATCCAATCAGCCCCAGCATTTT.